This T cell receptor (beta chain) was recovered during a study of T-cell memory formation after mild COVID-19 (dated by TCRdb to the early 2020s). At the level of the whole study: Most TCR sequence clusters were specific to one of the two donors. Longitudinal TCRalpha and TCRbeta repertoire sequencing tracked T-cell clones expanding and contracting after mild COVID-19 in a couple of donors. The cohort was made up of two young adult volunteers, one female and one male, who were previously healthy. The research as a whole found: Balanced CD4/CD8 phenotypes were observed for clones contracting from day 15 to 85, whereas a bias towards CD4+ was observed for a second wave of clones expanding from day 15 to 37. SARS-CoV-2 specificity of the second-wave clones peaking on day 37 was not confirmed. The detection of some responding clones in pre-infection memory suggests that pre-existing cross-reactive memory T cells joined the SARS-CoV-2 response. Only two mild cases were covered by the study, and larger cohorts that include severe cases with pre-infection samples were considered necessary. Contracting CD4+ clones appeared mostly in the CM and EM memory subsets, whereas CD8+ clones were enriched in EMRA.

Regarding this clonotype: Its antigen remains unidentified. Qualities for individual bases were not recorded, and no much larger clone is one base off.

The CDR3 covers 16 residues, taking in both the cysteine and the phenylalanine. The read is trimmed to its CDR3 DNA, 48 bases read in frame from base 1. Trimmed from V: 2 bases; trimmed from J: 3 bases; junction bases lacking a gene match: 9. The germline V gene sets CDR1 to MNHEY and CDR2 to SVGEGT. Ficoll-Paque density gradient centrifugation was used to isolate PBMCs. Instrument on record: Illumina NovaSeq 6000. TCRalpha and TCRbeta cDNA libraries were built by 5'RACE with constant-segment primers, adding sample barcodes and unique molecular identifiers. RNA was extracted from every sample with Trizol reagent. The libraries were amplified in two PCR steps, and the second step added a second sample barcode and Illumina TruSeq adapters. Sequencing of the libraries was done on an Illumina NovaSeq, producing 2 x 150 bp paired-end reads. In the authors' own workflow: Reads were demultiplexed and collapsed into UMI-guided consensus sequences with migec v1.2.7. Using mixcr v2.1.11, UMI consensuses were aligned to TRA and TRB V and J templates and then assembled into clonotypes. Clonotypes were classified as expanded or contracted when called significant by both edgeR and NoisET, with noise models trained on biological replicates. edgeR calls used a false discovery rate-adjusted p below 0.01 and a log2 fold-change threshold of 1. As an exploratory analysis of dynamics, PCA with hierarchical clustering was applied to max-normalized trajectories of the 1000 most abundant clonotypes. Separately sequenced CD4+ and CD8+ repertoires were used to assign the CD4 or CD8 phenotype of responding clones. TCRdb reprocessed the public reads (quality trimming at Q25 with fastp, clone calling with MiXCR) and kept in-frame beta chains. A single entry per CDR3 protein holds the most common genes and DNA from its merged rows. The V and J calls and clone size are TCRdb's, not the authors'. This sample is represented by 350,000 to 500,000 distinct CDR3 sequences; more than 20% of them were singletons. The biggest ten clones account for about an eighth of the sample.

Recombination linked TRBV6-2 or TRBV6-3 to TRBJ1-1, with 7 central nucleotides matching TRBD1. Sequencing input: PBMCs or a T cell subset sorted from them (not recorded which). This clonotype was sampled from an adult woman who had mild COVID-19 (a few samples of this study predate the infection). The sample titles of this study are shuffled in the database, so cell type and time point are left out; the donor was told from shared clones. The nucleotide sequence is given as TGTGCCAGCAGTTACACCCTGACAGGGTGGCACACTGAAGCTTTCTTT. Its translation reads: CASSYTLTGWHTEAFF.